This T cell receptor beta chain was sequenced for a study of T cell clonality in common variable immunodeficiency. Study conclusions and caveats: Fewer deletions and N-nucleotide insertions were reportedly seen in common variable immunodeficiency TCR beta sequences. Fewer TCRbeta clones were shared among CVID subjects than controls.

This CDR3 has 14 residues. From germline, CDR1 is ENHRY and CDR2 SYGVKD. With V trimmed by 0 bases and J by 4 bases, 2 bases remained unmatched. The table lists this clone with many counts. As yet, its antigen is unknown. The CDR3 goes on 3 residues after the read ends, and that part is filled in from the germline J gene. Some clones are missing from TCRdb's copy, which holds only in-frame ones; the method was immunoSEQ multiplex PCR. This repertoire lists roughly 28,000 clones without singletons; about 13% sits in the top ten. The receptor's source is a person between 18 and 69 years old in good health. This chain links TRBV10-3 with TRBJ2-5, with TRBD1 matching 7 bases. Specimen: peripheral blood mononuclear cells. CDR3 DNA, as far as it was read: TGTGCCATCAGTGAGTCGACAGGGTCAGAGACC. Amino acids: CAISESTGSET. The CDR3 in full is CAISESTGSETQYF.